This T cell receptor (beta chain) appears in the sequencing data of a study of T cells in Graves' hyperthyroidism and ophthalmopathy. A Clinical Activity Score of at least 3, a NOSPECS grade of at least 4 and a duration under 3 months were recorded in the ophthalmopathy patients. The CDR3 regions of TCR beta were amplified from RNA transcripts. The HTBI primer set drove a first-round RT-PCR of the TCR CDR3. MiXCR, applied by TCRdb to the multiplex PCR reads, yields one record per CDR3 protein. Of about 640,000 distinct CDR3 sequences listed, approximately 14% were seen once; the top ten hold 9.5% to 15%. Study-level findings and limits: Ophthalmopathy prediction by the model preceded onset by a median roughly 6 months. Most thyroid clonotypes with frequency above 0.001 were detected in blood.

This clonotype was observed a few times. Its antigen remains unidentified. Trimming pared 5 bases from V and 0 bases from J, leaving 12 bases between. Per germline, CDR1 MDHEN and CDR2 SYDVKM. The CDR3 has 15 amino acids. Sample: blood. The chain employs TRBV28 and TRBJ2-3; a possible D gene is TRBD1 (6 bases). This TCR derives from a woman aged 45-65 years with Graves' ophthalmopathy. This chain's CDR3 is CASSRQVSSTDTQYF. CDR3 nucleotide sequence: TGTGCCAGCAGTCGACAGGTATCTAGCACAGATACGCAGTATTTT.